This T cell receptor (beta chain) originates from a study of T cell repertoires in cytomegalovirus infection. Study information: Researchers turned to recently identified HLA-C-restricted CMV epitopes as well as well-studied HLA-B-restricted ones. The public TCR beta signatures pointed to both CMV infection and matching HLA type.

Each CDR3 protein is one row after TCRdb ran MiXCR on the reads. The table lists a few hundred thousand distinct CDR3 sequences, approximately 22% of them singletons. In this sample, this clonotype turned up many times. Its specificity is not known. Study-level results: Carriers of CMV plus the relevant HLA were identified by cumulative public TCR beta family frequency. Dominating the ex vivo response were HLA-C-restricted CMV-specific TCR beta clonotypes.

V was shortened by 2 bases and J by 5 bases, with 16 bases between the two germline ends. The V gene's germline CDR1 is SGHTA and CDR2 FQGNSA. The CDR3 is 16 residues long. The material was cultured PBMCs, obtained from culture after CMV antigen stimulation. The rearrangement uses TRBV7-2 and TRBJ2-1; D ambiguous. The clonotype originates from a human donor in good health (CMV status not recorded). Some clones in this sample may be carry-over from other donors' samples. CDR3 in amino acids: CASSLPPYGKNNEQFF. DNA of the CDR3: TGTGCCAGCAGCTTACCCCCCTACGGAAAAAACAATGAGCAGTTCTTC.